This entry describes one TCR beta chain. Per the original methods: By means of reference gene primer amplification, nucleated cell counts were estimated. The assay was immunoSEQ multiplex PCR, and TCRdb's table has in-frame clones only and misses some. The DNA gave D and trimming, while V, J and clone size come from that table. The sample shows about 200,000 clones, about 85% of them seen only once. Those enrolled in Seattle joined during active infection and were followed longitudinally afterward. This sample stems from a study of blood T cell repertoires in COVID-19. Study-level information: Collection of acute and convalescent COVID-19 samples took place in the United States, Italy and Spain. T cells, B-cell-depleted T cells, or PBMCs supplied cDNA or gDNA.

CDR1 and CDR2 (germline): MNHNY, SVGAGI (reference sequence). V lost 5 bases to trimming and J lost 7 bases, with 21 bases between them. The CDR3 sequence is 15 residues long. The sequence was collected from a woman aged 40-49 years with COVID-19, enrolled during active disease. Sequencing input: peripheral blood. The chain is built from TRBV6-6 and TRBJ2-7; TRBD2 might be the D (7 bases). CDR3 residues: CASSPFSRGAGEQYF. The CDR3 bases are TGTGCCAGCAGTCCCTTTAGTCGGGGGGCGGGGGAGCAGTACTTC.